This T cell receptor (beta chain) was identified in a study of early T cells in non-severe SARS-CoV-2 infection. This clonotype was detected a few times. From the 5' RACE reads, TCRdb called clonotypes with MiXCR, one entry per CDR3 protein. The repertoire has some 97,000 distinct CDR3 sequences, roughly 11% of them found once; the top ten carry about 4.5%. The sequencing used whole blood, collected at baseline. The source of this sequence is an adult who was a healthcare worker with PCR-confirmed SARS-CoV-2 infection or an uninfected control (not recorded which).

This chain's CDR3 is CASSARYYEQYF. In nucleotides, the CDR3 is TGTGCCAGCAGCGCCAGGTACTACGAGCAGTACTTC. The chain couples TRBV6-1 to TRBJ2-7, with D uncertain. The V gene lost 6 bases and the J gene lost 3 bases, with 9 bases spanning the gap. The length of the CDR3 is 12 residues. Germline CDR1 MNHNS, CDR2 SASEGT.